The 5 T cell receptor beta chains reported below all come from one sample, sequenced in a study of T cell responses to AZD1222 COVID-19 vaccine. Sequenced by immunoSEQ multiplex PCR; TCRdb stores in-frame clones only, minus some. This sample has around 120,000 clones; 90% to 95% occur once, and the top ten carry 5%. Sequencing was performed on peripheral blood, taken 28 days after the second AZD1222 dose. The receptors here all came from an adult who received the AZD1222 COVID-19 vaccine.

The V call is TRBV24-1, the J call TRBJ2-1; weak D call: TRBD2 (6 bases). Germline loops: CDR1 KGHDR, CDR2 SFDVKD. The CDR3 has 13 residues. Trimming removed 5 bases at V and 6 bases at J, with 10 bases between. The CDR3 DNA is TGTGCCACCAGTGCGCGGGGCCTCAATGAGCAGTTCTTC. Translated: CATSARGLNEQFF.

The chain couples TRBV30 to TRBJ1-4; D is ambiguous. Germline V CDR1 and CDR2: GTSNPN, SVGIG (reference sequence). V was pared by 0 bases and J by 6 bases, with 8 bases between. The CDR3 has 13 amino acids. The CDR3 here is CAWSVGVDEKLFF. CDR3 DNA: TGTGCCTGGAGTGTTGGAGTTGATGAAAAACTGTTTTTT.

This clone has only one observation. The chain recombines TRBV6-5 with TRBJ2-3; D gene ambiguous. Trimming removed 2 bases at V and 6 bases at J, with 15 bases between. CDR1 MNHEY and CDR2 SVGAGI come from the germline V gene. The CDR3 covers 15 residues. This CDR3 is CASSYGRDWDDTQYF. The CDR3 DNA reads TGTGCCAGCAGTTACGGGCGCGATTGGGATGATACGCAGTATTTT.

This rearrangement joins TRBV5-6 to TRBJ2-1; 8 bases map to TRBD1. The V gene end was trimmed by 1 base and the J gene end by 13 bases; junction bases not matched to a gene: 7. CDR3 length: 13 amino acids. Germline V gene data show CDR1 as SGHDT and CDR2 as YYEEEE. The CDR3 coding sequence is TGTGCCAGCAGCTTGTCAGCCAGGGGGCCTCAGTTCTTC. It specifies CASSLSARGPQFF.

V usage is TRBV5-1 and J usage is TRBJ2-6, with 9 bases lining up with TRBD1. The CDR3 spans 20 residues. Germline V gene data show CDR1 as SGHRS and CDR2 as YFSETQ. With 3 bases clipped from V and 0 bases from J, the junction kept 13 bases outside the gene matches. The CDR3 here is CASSSNAGTGRTSGANVLTF. The CDR3 region has the DNA TGCGCCAGCAGCTCAAATGCCGGGACAGGGCGGACCTCTGGGGCCAACGTCCTGACTTTC.